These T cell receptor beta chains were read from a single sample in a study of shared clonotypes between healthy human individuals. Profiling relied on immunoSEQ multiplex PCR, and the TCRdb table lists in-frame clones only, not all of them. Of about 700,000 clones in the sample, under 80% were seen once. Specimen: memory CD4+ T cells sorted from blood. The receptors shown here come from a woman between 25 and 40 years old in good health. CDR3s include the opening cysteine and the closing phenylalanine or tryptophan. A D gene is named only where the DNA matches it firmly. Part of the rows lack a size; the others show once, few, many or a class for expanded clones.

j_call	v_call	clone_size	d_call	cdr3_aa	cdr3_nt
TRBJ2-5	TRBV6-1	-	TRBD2	CASSDGTSGSWETQYF	TGTGCCAGCAGTGATGGGACTAGCGGGAGTTGGGAGACCCAGTACTTC
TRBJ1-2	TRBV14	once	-	CASSRPGGYGYTF	TGTGCCAGCAGCCGCCCGGGGGGATATGGCTACACCTTC
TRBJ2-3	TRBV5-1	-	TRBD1	CASSSTGAGHYTQYF	TGCGCCAGCAGCTCGACAGGGGCAGGTCACTATACGCAGTATTTT
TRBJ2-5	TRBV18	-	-	CASSPRSQETQYF	TGTGCCAGCTCACCAAGGTCCCAAGAGACCCAGTACTTC
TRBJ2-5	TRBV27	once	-	CATGRDGRETQYF	TGTGCCACCGGGCGGGATGGGAGGGAGACCCAGTACTTC
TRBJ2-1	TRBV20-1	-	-	CSIASYNEQFF	TGCAGTATAGCCTCCTACAATGAGCAGTTCTTC
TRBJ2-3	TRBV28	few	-	CASRSGSTDTQYF	TGTGCCAGCAGGTCGGGAAGCACAGATACGCAGTATTTT
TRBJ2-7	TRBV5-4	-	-	CASSLTGTDAYEQYF	TGTGCCAGCAGCTTGACCGGGACTGACGCCTACGAGCAGTACTTC
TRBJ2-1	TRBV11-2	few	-	CASSFATAPNNEQFF	TGTGCCAGCAGCTTTGCGACCGCCCCCAACAATGAGCAGTTCTTC
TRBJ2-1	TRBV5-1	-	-	CASSLSGFSYNEQFF	TGCGCCAGCAGCTTGTCGGGATTTAGCTACAATGAGCAGTTCTTC
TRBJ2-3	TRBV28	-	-	CASYTPNTDTQYF	TGTGCCAGCTACACCCCGAACACAGATACGCAGTATTTT
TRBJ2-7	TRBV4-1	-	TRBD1	CASSQDDRGYEQYF	TGCGCCAGCAGCCAAGATGACAGGGGGTACGAGCAGTACTTC
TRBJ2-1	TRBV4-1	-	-	CASSPTGTIGGNEQFF	TGCGCCAGCAGCCCTACCGGGACTATAGGGGGCAATGAGCAGTTCTTC
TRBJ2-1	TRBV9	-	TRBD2	CASSVRGLAGGVALYDEQFF	TGTGCCAGCAGCGTTAGAGGACTAGCGGGAGGGGTGGCCCTATACGATGAGCAGTTCTTC
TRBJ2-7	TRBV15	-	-	CATSRSRGTYEQYF	TGTGCCACCAGCAGATCTCGGGGGACCTACGAGCAGTACTTC
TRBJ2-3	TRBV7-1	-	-	CASSLDRADTQYF	TGTGCCAGCAGCTTGGACAGAGCAGATACGCAGTATTTT
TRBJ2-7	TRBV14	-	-	CASSPSLLHYEQYF	TGTGCCAGCAGCCCAAGTCTGCTTCACTACGAGCAGTACTTC
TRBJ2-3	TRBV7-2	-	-	CASSLEAGRPSTDTQYF	TGTGCCAGCAGCTTAGAGGCGGGACGTCCCTCCACAGATACGCAGTATTTT
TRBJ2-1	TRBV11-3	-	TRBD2	CASSPGTSGINEQFF	TGTGCCAGCAGCCCCGGGACTAGCGGGATTAATGAGCAGTTCTTC
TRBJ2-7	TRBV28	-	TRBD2	CASSTSGLAYEQYF	TGTGCCAGCAGTACCTCCGGACTAGCTTACGAGCAGTACTTC
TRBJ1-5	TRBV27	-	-	CASSLTGASQPQHF	TGTGCCAGCAGCCTTACGGGGGCTAGTCAGCCCCAGCATTTT
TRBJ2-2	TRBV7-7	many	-	CASSPWGGTGELFF	TGTGCCAGCAGCCCGTGGGGTGGCACCGGGGAGCTGTTTTTT
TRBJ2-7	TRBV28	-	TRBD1	CASSGWGQGSYEQYF	TGTGCCAGCAGTGGCTGGGGACAGGGGTCCTACGAGCAGTACTTC
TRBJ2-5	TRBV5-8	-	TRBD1	CASSSQGASETQYF	TGTGCCAGCAGTTCACAGGGGGCGTCAGAGACCCAGTACTTC
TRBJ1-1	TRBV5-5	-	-	CASSPSFWADTEAFF	TGTGCCAGCAGCCCCTCCTTCTGGGCGGACACTGAAGCTTTCTTT
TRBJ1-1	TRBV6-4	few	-	CASSVQPGSEAFF	TGTGCCAGCAGTGTGCAGCCGGGATCCGAAGCTTTCTTT
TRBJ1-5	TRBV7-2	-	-	CASSRAGSAQHF	TGTGCCAGCTCCAGGGCTGGCTCAGCCCAGCATTTT
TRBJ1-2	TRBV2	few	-	CASRDSESGALGGYTF	TGTGCCAGCAGAGATTCCGAATCGGGGGCCCTTGGTGGCTACACCTTC
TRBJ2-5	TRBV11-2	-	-	CASSSLDGGARYF	TGTGCCAGCAGCTCCTTAGACGGAGGGGCAAGGTACTTC
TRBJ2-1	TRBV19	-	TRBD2	CASCGTSGIGNEQFF	TGTGCCAGTTGCGGGACTAGCGGGATAGGTAATGAGCAGTTCTTC
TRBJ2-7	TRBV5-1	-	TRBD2	CASSFVTSDAYEQYF	TGCGCCAGCAGCTTTGTGACTAGCGACGCCTACGAGCAGTACTTC
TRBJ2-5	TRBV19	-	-	CASSVNVQETQYF	TGTGCCAGTAGTGTCAACGTACAAGAGACCCAGTACTTC
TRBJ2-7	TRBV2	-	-	CASSEGPGEQYF	TGTGCCAGCAGTGAAGGGCCCGGCGAGCAGTACTTC
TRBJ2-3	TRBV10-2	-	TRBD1	CASSESGQGLGTQYF	TGCGCCAGCAGTGAGTCGGGACAGGGCCTCGGTACGCAGTATTTT
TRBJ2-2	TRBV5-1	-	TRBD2	CASSALAASLDTGELFF	TGCGCCAGCAGCGCGCTAGCGGCTTCTCTGGACACCGGGGAGCTGTTTTTT
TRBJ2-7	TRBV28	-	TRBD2	CASTINPGTSIGEQYF	TGTGCCAGCACCATTAACCCCGGGACTAGCATAGGCGAGCAGTACTTC
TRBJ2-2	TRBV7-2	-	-	CASSLAPGSGELFF	TGTGCCAGCAGCTTAGCCCCCGGTTCCGGGGAGCTGTTTTTT
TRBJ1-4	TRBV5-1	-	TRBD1	CASREGAANEKLFF	TGCGCCAGCAGAGAGGGGGCTGCTAATGAAAAACTGTTTTTT
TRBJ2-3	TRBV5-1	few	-	CASSLEGRPFTDTQYF	TGCGCCAGCAGCTTGGAGGGCCGCCCATTCACAGATACGCAGTATTTT
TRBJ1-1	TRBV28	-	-	CASSPPGVQGTNTEAFF	TGTGCCAGCAGTCCTCCCGGGGTACAGGGTACAAACACTGAAGCTTTCTTT
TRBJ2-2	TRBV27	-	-	CASFSLPGELFF	TGTGCCAGTTTTAGTTTGCCCGGGGAGCTGTTTTTT
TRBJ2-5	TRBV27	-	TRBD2	CASSPRTSGRGETQYF	TGTGCCAGCAGCCCGAGGACTAGCGGGAGGGGAGAGACCCAGTACTTC
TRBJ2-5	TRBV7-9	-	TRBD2	CATNPGLAGDETQYF	TGTGCCACCAACCCGGGACTAGCGGGAGATGAGACCCAGTACTTC
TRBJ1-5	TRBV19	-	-	CASSPREGRTRQPQHF	TGTGCCAGTAGTCCCCGGGAGGGAAGAACAAGGCAGCCCCAGCATTTT
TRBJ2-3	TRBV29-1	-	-	CSVRGLRSGPTGSDTQYF	TGCAGCGTTCGGGGCTTGAGAAGCGGTCCAACGGGTTCGGATACGCAGTATTTT
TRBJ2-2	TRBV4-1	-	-	CASSRGPSRGTGELFF	TGCGCCAGCAGCCGCGGACCTTCGCGAGGCACCGGGGAGCTGTTTTTT
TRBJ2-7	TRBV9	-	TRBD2	CASSVSLAGAYEQYF	TGTGCCAGCAGCGTATCCCTAGCGGGAGCCTACGAGCAGTACTTC
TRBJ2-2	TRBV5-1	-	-	CASSLGGLTGELFF	TGCGCCAGCAGCTTGGGCGGACTCACCGGGGAGCTGTTTTTT
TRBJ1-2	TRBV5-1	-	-	CASSLGTVRYGYTF	TGCGCCAGCAGCTTGGGGACAGTCCGGTATGGCTACACCTTC
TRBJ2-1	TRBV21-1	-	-	CASSKAPRGDEQFF	TGTGCCAGCAGCAAAGCCCCCCGGGGAGATGAGCAGTTCTTC
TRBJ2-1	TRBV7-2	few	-	CASSFDGTAYNEQFF	TGTGCCAGCAGCTTCGACGGGACTGCCTACAATGAGCAGTTCTTC
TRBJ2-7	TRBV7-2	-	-	CASSFQGGVSYEQYF	TGTGCCAGCAGCTTCCAGGGCGGGGTCTCCTACGAGCAGTACTTC
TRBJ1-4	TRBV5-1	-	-	CASSLGDLIGKLFF	TGCGCCAGCAGCTTGGGGGATCTGATCGGAAAACTGTTTTTT
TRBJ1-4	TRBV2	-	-	CASSMPREKLFF	TGTGCCAGCAGTATGCCCCGGGAAAAACTGTTTTTT
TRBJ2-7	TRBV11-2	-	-	CASRARLGSYEQYF	TGTGCCAGCAGGGCCCGGCTCGGATCCTACGAGCAGTACTTC